One TCR beta chain is described in this entry. Both 60 Vbeta primers and 13 Jbeta primers went into the PCR. Libraries were prepared by immunoSEQ multiplex PCR; TCRdb keeps only in-frame clonotypes and omits some of them. The data contain 130,000 or so clones, roughly three quarters of them singletons. The sample comes from a study of cytomegalovirus exposure and HLA in healthy donors. The ends were cut back, 4 bases at V and 4 bases at J, with 18 bases in the middle. CDR1 and CDR2 from the germline V gene are SGHKS and YYEKEE (reference sequence). The CDR3 consists of 16 residues. The sample was PBMCs. This receptor was identified in a woman aged 55-70 years in good health and CMV-seronegative. V usage is TRBV5-5 and J usage is TRBJ2-1; D is undetermined. CDR3 region: CASSPRRPGSYNEQFF. The CDR3 coding sequence is TGTGCCAGCAGCCCCCGTCGTCCGGGTTCGTACAATGAGCAGTTCTTC.